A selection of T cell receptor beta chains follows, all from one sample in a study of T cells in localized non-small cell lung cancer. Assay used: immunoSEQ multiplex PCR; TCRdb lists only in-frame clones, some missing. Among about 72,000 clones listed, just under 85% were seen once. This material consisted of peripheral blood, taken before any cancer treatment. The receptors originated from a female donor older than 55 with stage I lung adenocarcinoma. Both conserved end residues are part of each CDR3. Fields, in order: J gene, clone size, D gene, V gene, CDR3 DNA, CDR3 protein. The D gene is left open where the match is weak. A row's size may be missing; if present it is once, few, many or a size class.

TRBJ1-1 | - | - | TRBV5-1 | TGCGCCAGCAGAACAGGGTCGGGGAACACTGAAGCTTTCTTT | CASRTGSGNTEAFF
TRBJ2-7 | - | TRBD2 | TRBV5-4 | TGTGCCAGCAGCTCTGGCGGGAGGGCGAGCGAGCAGTACTTC | CASSSGGRASEQYF
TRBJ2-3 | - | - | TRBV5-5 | TGTGCCAGCAGTGCGCTCGCGGGCACTAGCACAGATACGCAGTATTTT | CASSALAGTSTDTQYF
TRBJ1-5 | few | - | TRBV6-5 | TGTGCCAGCAGCAACAGTTTCAATCAGCCCCAGCATTTT | CASSNSFNQPQHF
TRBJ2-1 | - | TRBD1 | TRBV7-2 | TGTGCCCGAGGGGGCTTCAATGAGCAGTTCTTC | CARGGFNEQFF
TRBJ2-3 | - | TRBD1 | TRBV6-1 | TGTGCCAGCAACCCCAGGGGGTCTTTAGATACGCAGTATTTT | CASNPRGSLDTQYF
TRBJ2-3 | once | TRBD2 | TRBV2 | TGTGCCAGCAGGAACCTAAGAGCGGGGGGGAGCACAGATACGCAGTATTTT | CASRNLRAGGSTDTQYF
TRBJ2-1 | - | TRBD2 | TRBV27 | TGTGCCAGCAGTCCCCGGTTAGCGGGGGGGCCCTCCTACAATGAGCAGTTCTTC | CASSPRLAGGPSYNEQFF
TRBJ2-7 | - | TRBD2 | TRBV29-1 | TGCAGCGTCGGTAGGGGTAGCGGGGGGGCGGAGGAGCAGTACTTC | CSVGRGSGGAEEQYF
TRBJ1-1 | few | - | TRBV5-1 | TGCGCCAGCAGCAAGACAGGAATTTACAACACTGAAGCTTTCTTT | CASSKTGIYNTEAFF
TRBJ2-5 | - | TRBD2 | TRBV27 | TGTGCCAGCAGTTTGAATTGGGCGGGAGAACAGACCCAGTACTTC | CASSLNWAGEQTQYF
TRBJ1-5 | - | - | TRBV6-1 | TGTGCCAGCAGAACTACGCAGCCCCAGCATTTT | CASRTTQPQHF
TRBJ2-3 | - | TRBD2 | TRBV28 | TGTGCCAGCACCCACGGGGCTAGCGGACGTCCAGATACGCAGTATTTT | CASTHGASGRPDTQYF
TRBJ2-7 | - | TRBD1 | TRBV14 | TGTGCCAGCAGCCATCAGACAGGGCCCTACGAGCAGTACTTC | CASSHQTGPYEQYF